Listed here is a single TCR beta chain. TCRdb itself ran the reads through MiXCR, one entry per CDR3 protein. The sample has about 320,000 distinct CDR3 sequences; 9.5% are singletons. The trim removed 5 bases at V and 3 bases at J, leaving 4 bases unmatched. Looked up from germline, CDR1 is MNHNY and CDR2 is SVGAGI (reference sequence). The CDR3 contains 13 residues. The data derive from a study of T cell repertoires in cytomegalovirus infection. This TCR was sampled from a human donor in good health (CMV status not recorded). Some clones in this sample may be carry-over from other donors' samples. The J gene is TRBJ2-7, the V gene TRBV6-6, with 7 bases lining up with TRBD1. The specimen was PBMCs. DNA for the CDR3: TGTGCCAGCAGTAAGGGACAGAACTACGAGCAGTACTTC. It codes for CASSKGQNYEQYF.